One and the same sample provided the 32 T cell receptor beta chains below, sequenced in a study of blood T cell repertoires in COVID-19. Sequenced by immunoSEQ multiplex PCR; TCRdb stores in-frame clones only, minus some. The sample shows more than 300,000 clones, more than 75% of them seen only once. The specimen sequenced was PBMCs or T cells enriched from blood (not recorded which). These receptors all come from a man younger than 40 who had recovered from COVID-19.

This chain connects TRBV30 to TRBJ2-3; the D gene is possibly TRBD1 (5 bases). V dropped 1 base and J dropped 4 bases, with 6 bases sitting between them. The germline CDR1 and CDR2 sequences are GTSNPN and SVGIG (reference sequence). The CDR3 has 12 amino acids. The CDR3 sequence: CAWSGGPDTQYF. The CDR3 DNA reads as TGTGCCTGGAGTGGGGGCCCAGATACGCAGTATTTT.

This clone has a single count. The chain links TRBV4-2 to TRBJ2-1; 10 nucleotides agree with TRBD1. Germline lookup yields CDR1 LGHNA and CDR2 YNFKEQ. The CDR3 spans 14 residues. J was trimmed by 8 bases and V by 4 bases; bases with no gene match: 5. Written as DNA, the CDR3 is TGTGCCAGCAGCCTATCCGGGACAGGGGATGAGCAGTTCTTC. It yields the protein CASSLSGTGDEQFF.

The chain joins TRBV24-1 to TRBJ1-1; D is possibly TRBD1 (6 bases). The CDR3 has 13 residues. Germline values: CDR1 KGHDR, CDR2 SFDVKD. V was shortened by 9 bases and J by 1 base, with 11 bases between the two germline ends. CDR3 bases: TGTGCCACCGCAACAGGGCCGAACACTGAAGCTTTCTTT. Translation gives CATATGPNTEAFF.

The rearrangement uses TRBV5-1 and TRBJ1-3, with D perhaps matching TRBD1 (5 bases). Germline-derived CDR1 and CDR2 are SGHRS and YFSETQ. This CDR3 has 15 amino acids. V lost 1 base and J 3 bases, leaving 11 bases between the germline ends. The DNA of the CDR3 is TGCGCCAGCAGCTTGTATCAGGGCGGTGGAAACACCATATATTTT. Amino acid sequence: CASSLYQGGGNTIYF. Complete variable domain (other parts from reference TRBV5-1 and TRBJ1-3): KAGVTQTPRYLIKTRGQQVTLSCSPISGHRSVSWYQQTPGQGLQFLFEYFSETQRNKGNFPGRFSGRQFSNSRSEMNVSTLELGDSALYLCASSLYQGGGNTIYFGEGSWLTVV.

The rearrangement uses TRBV19 and TRBJ1-1; D not certain. CDR1 LNHDA and CDR2 SQIVND come from the germline V gene (reference sequence). This CDR3 comprises 15 residues. V was pared by 7 bases and J by 0 bases, with 15 bases between. CDR3: CASTHMLGLNTEAFF. In DNA form, the CDR3 reads TGTGCCAGTACCCATATGCTAGGTTTGAACACTGAAGCTTTCTTT.

This chain joins TRBV7-9 and TRBJ2-5; D is undetermined. CDR1 is SEHNR, CDR2 FQNEAQ, per germline (reference sequence). V lost 5 bases, J lost 5 bases, and 15 bases lay in between. The CDR3 consists of 14 residues. DNA for the CDR3: TGTGCCAGCAGCCCTAATACCCTTGGTGAGACCCAGTACTTC. This encodes CASSPNTLGETQYF. The variable domain in full, completed from reference TRBV7-9 and TRBJ2-5, reads DTGVSQNPRHKITKRGQNVTFRCDPISEHNRLYWYRQTLGQGPEFLTYFQNEAQLEKSRLLSDRFSAERPKGSFSTLEIQRTEQGDSAMYLCASSPNTLGETQYFGPGTRLLVL.

This clone was seen just once. The V gene is TRBV19, the J gene TRBJ1-3, with a possible D match to TRBD1 (5 bases). Germline V gives CDR1 LNHDA, CDR2 SQIVND (reference sequence). Trimming removed 9 bases from V and 0 bases from J, with 9 bases in between. This CDR3 contains 13 residues. CDR3 in DNA: TGTGCCAGCAGGGCCTTCTCTGGAAACACCATATATTTT. This translates into CASRAFSGNTIYF.

The rearrangement links TRBV9 to TRBJ1-1; the match to TRBD1 covers 7 bases. The CDR3 loop spans 16 amino acids. Trimming took 0 bases from V and 3 from J; bases not matched to a gene: 8. CDR1 and CDR2 (germline): SGDLS, YYNGEE. The CDR3 bases are TGTGCCAGCAGCGTAGGGGGCCTGCAGGGGGACACTGAAGCTTTCTTT. Protein: CASSVGGLQGDTEAFF.

This chain uses TRBV5-4 with TRBJ2-5; tentative D call: TRBD2 (5 bases). The V and J ends lost 0 bases and 4 bases respectively, with 10 bases between them. CDR3 length: 14 amino acids. CDR1 is SGHNT and CDR2 is YYREEE in the germline V gene (reference sequence). CDR3 bases: TGTGCCAGCAGCTTGGCCGGACTCGGAGAGACCCAGTACTTC. Translated, it gives CASSLAGLGETQYF.

The V and J genes are TRBV30 and TRBJ1-2; 7 bases fit TRBD1. Germline lookup yields CDR1 GTSNPN and CDR2 SVGIG (reference sequence). The CDR3 is 13 residues long. CDR3 protein: CALGQGESYGYTF. CDR3 sequence (DNA): TGTGCACTCGGTCAGGGGGAAAGCTATGGCTACACCTTC.

J is TRBJ2-5 and V is TRBV12-5; D call uncertain. Germline loops: CDR1 LGHNT, CDR2 FRNRAP. CDR3 length: 13 amino acids. Trimming took off 5 bases at V and 3 bases at J, with 10 bases between the two ends. CDR3 DNA: TGTGCTAGTGGTCCTCCAAACAAAGAGACCCAGTACTTC. Protein: CASGPPNKETQYF.

The V and J genes are TRBV20-1 and TRBJ1-2; possible D gene TRBD1, 6 bases. Germline V gene sequence: CDR1 DFQATT, CDR2 SNEGSKA (reference sequence). V was shortened by 7 bases and J by 3 bases, with 9 bases between the two germline ends. The CDR3 has 11 residues. In nucleotides, the CDR3 is TGCAGTGTTCACAGGGACTATGGCTACACCTTC. It translates to CSVHRDYGYTF.

In this sample, this clone turned up once. The chain couples TRBV3-1 (or the pseudogene TRBV3-2) to TRBJ1-2; 7 bases are shared with TRBD1. V lost 4 bases and J lost 5; bases outside the gene matches: 4. This CDR3 region has 13 residues. Germline V gene sequence: CDR1 LGHDT, CDR2 YNNKEL (reference sequence). CDR3 sequence: CASSRTGLYGYTF. In DNA form, the CDR3 reads TGTGCCAGCAGCCGGACAGGATTATATGGCTACACCTTC.

The chain employs TRBV7-9 and TRBJ1-5, with 10 bases identical to TRBD1. CDR1 and CDR2 from the germline V gene are SEHNR and FQNEAQ (reference sequence). V dropped 4 bases and J dropped 2; count of bases not matched to a gene: 8. The CDR3 has 17 residues. The chain's CDR3 is CASSSDRDRGGNQPQHF. The CDR3 coding sequence is TGTGCCAGCAGCTCTGACCGGGACAGGGGAGGCAATCAGCCCCAGCATTTT.

The chain is built from TRBV5-4 and TRBJ2-3; D remains unclear. The ends were cut back, 2 bases at V and 1 base at J, with 5 bases in the middle. The germline V gene has CDR1 SGHNT and CDR2 YYREEE (reference sequence). The CDR3 is 13 amino acids. The CDR3 spells CASSFYRTDTQYF. The DNA of the CDR3 is TGTGCCAGCAGCTTCTATCGCACAGATACGCAGTATTTT.

The rearrangement uses TRBV7-8 and TRBJ1-2; no clear D. Germline CDR1 is SGHVS and CDR2 is FQNEAQ. Trimming left V 1 base short and J 8 bases short, with 14 bases between. The CDR3 contains 14 residues. The CDR3 DNA follows: TGTGCCAGCAGCTTAGGACGGGAGGACGGGGGCTACACCTTC. Amino acids: CASSLGREDGGYTF.

The chain is built from TRBV4-1 and TRBJ1-2; the D is unclear. The V and J ends lost 1 base and 5 bases respectively, with 17 bases between them. The length of the CDR3 is 16 residues. Germline values: CDR1 MGHRA, CDR2 YSYEKL. The CDR3: CASSQGPGLEGYGYTF. CDR3 bases: TGCGCCAGCAGCCAAGGTCCAGGTTTGGAGGGATATGGCTACACCTTC.

This chain connects TRBV30 to TRBJ1-4; a weak D match, TRBD1 (5 bases). V gave up 2 bases and J gave up 4 bases, with 8 bases separating them. Germline assignment: CDR1 GTSNPN and CDR2 SVGIG (reference sequence). The CDR3 contains 13 residues. The CDR3 loop reads CAWSSGGNEKLFF. CDR3 nucleotide sequence: TGTGCCTGGAGTTCCGGGGGTAATGAAAAACTGTTTTTT.

The chain has TRBV18 and TRBJ2-1; 9 positions match TRBD1. The CDR3 has 13 amino acids. The germline V gene encodes CDR1 KGHSH and CDR2 LQKENI. The V and J ends lost 3 bases and 9 bases, in that order; junction bases with no gene match: 3. CDR3 in DNA: TGTGCCAGCTCACCTTCGGACAGGGGTGAGCAGTTCTTC. Its protein product is CASSPSDRGEQFF.

Only one count was recorded for this clone. The V gene is TRBV7-8, the J gene TRBJ1-5, with D perhaps matching TRBD1 (6 bases). The CDR3 spans 18 residues. Trimming pared 0 bases from V and 0 bases from J, leaving 15 bases between. The germline V gene has CDR1 SGHVS and CDR2 FQNEAQ. The CDR3 nucleotides are TGTGCCAGCAGCTTAGCGCAGGGGATCCTATATAGCAATCAGCCCCAGCATTTT. Translation: CASSLAQGILYSNQPQHF.

CDR3 residues: CASSLTSTDQETQYF. Written as DNA, the CDR3 is TGTGCCAGCAGCTTGACTAGCACGGACCAAGAGACCCAGTACTTC. This chain connects TRBV11-2 to TRBJ2-5; the match to TRBD2 covers 7 bases. The CDR3 has 15 amino acids. In germline, CDR1 is SGHAT, CDR2 FQNNGV. The J segment lost 0 bases and the V segment lost 3 bases, leaving 4 bases of the junction unmatched. The variable domain in full, completed from reference TRBV11-2 and TRBJ2-5, reads EAGVAQSPRYKIIEKRQSVAFWCNPISGHATLYWYQQILGQGPKLLIQFQNNGVVDDSQLPKDRFSAERLKGVDSTLKIQPAKLEDSAVYLCASSLTSTDQETQYFGPGTRLLVL.

The chain uses TRBV28 and TRBJ2-7; a possible D gene is TRBD1 (5 bases). Germline CDR1 and CDR2: MDHEN and SYDVKM. The CDR3 spans 15 residues. Deletions cut 3 bases from V and 1 base from J, with 13 bases between. The CDR3 DNA reads TGTGCCAGCAGTTTTGTGGACACGAGTTCCTACGAGCAGTACTTC. Translation: CASSFVDTSSYEQYF.

CDR3 nucleotides: TGTGCCAGTAGCACACAGTTTAGCAATCAGCCCCAGCATTTT. Translated: CASSTQFSNQPQHF. The chain links TRBV19 to TRBJ1-5, with no clear D. CDR1 and CDR2 from the germline V gene are LNHDA and SQIVND (reference sequence). The CDR3 is made up of 14 amino acids. V dropped 6 bases and J dropped 0 bases, with 9 bases sitting between them.

The chain carries TRBV5-6 and TRBJ2-7; 9 nucleotides agree with TRBD2. The CDR3 sequence is 17 residues long. V lost 6 bases, J lost 3 bases, and 16 bases stayed unmatched. Germline CDR1 reads SGHDT; CDR2 reads YYEEEE. The DNA for the CDR3 is TGTGCCAGCATTAAAAATAGCGGGGGATTAGCACGCTACGAGCAGTACTTC. Amino acids: CASIKNSGGLARYEQYF.

CDR3 amino acids: CASTPPARDYGTQYF. As DNA, the CDR3 is TGTGCCAGCACCCCCCCCGCCAGGGATTATGGGACCCAGTACTTC. The J gene is TRBJ2-5, the V gene TRBV28; tentative D call: TRBD1 (5 bases). Trimming stripped 7 bases from V and 7 bases from J, with 22 bases between. The V gene's germline CDR1 is MDHEN and CDR2 SYDVKM. The CDR3 length is 15 residues. The complete variable domain, with remaining parts taken from reference TRBV28 and TRBJ2-5, reads DVKVTQSSRYLVKRTGEKVFLECVQDMDHENMFWYRQDPGLGLRLIYFSYDVKMKEKGDIPEGYSVSREKKERFSLILESASTNQTSMYLCASTPPARDYGTQYFGPGTRLLVL.

This clone appeared a single time. Other nucleotide sequences from this sample produce the same CDR3. The V call is TRBV14, the J call TRBJ1-3; 8 bases agree with TRBD1. Germline V lookup: CDR1 SGHDN, CDR2 FVKESK. The trim removed 4 bases at V and 2 bases at J, leaving 4 bases unmatched. The CDR3 loop spans 15 amino acids. CDR3 in amino acids: CASSRDRGPGNTIYF. DNA of the CDR3: TGTGCCAGCAGCCGAGACAGGGGACCTGGAAACACCATATATTTT.

The gene calls are TRBV5-1 and TRBJ1-4, with D hard to call. CDR3 length: 15 amino acids. The germline gives CDR1 SGHRS, CDR2 YFSETQ. Trimming left V 4 bases short and J 0 bases short, with 10 bases between. The CDR3 DNA follows: TGCGCCAGCAGCCCGCGAGGTGCAACTAATGAAAAACTGTTTTTT. Its translation is CASSPRGATNEKLFF.

This chain joins TRBV9 and TRBJ1-5, with 7 bases that match TRBD1. This CDR3 spans 13 amino acids. The ends lost 3 bases at V and 7 bases at J; junction bases unmatched: 4. Germline CDR1 reads SGDLS; CDR2 reads YYNGEE. The CDR3 DNA sequence: TGTGCCAGCAGCGAATCAGGGGGGCAGCCCCAGCATTTT. It specifies CASSESGGQPQHF.

For this clone: Other nucleotide sequences in the sample specify the same CDR3. The chain carries TRBV11-2 and TRBJ1-1; possible D gene TRBD1, 5 bases. This CDR3 is built from 15 residues. The germline V and J ends were trimmed by 5 bases and 2 bases, with 15 bases remaining between them. Germline CDR1 SGHAT, CDR2 FQNNGV. The CDR3 protein is CASSPLRGANTEAFF. DNA for the CDR3: TGTGCCAGCAGCCCTCTTCGCGGGGCCAACACTGAAGCTTTCTTT.

This clone was detected only once. The genes are TRBV19 and TRBJ2-3; D might be TRBD1 (6 bases). CDR1 is LNHDA and CDR2 is SQIVND in the germline V gene (reference sequence). V lost 5 bases and J 0 bases, leaving 9 bases between the germline ends. This CDR3 spans 14 amino acids. Here the CDR3 DNA reads TGTGCCAGTAGTCTGGGGGCGAGCACAGATACGCAGTATTTT. It is translated as CASSLGASTDTQYF.

This clone has just a few counts. The J gene is TRBJ1-1, the V gene TRBV6-4, with no clear D. Trimming left V 0 bases short and J 1 base short, with 6 bases between. The CDR3 consists of 14 residues. Germline CDR1 is MRHNA and CDR2 is SNTAGT. CDR3 sequence: CASSDSEENTEAFF. CDR3 DNA sequence: TGTGCCAGCAGTGACTCTGAGGAGAACACTGAAGCTTTCTTT.

This chain connects TRBV4-1 to TRBJ2-3; TRBD2 matches 10 bases. With V trimmed by 0 bases and J by 0 bases, 9 bases remained unmatched. CDR3 length equals 19 residues. CDR1 is MGHRA, CDR2 YSYEKL, per germline. The CDR3 sequence: CASSQEGLAGATSTDTQYF. CDR3 bases: TGCGCCAGCAGCCAAGAGGGCCTAGCGGGAGCAACTAGCACAGATACGCAGTATTTT.